This is a list of T cell receptor beta chains from one sample in a study of OX40 agonist ivuxolimab in advanced cancers. Using immunoSEQ multiplex PCR, the repertoire was profiled, and TCRdb retains in-frame clones only, with some absent. The sample has about 52,000 clones, roughly 84% seen once. The input for sequencing was CD4+ or CD8+ T cells sorted from blood, taken in a trial of the OX40 agonist ivuxolimab. Source of these receptors: an adult with an advanced solid tumor such as melanoma, head and neck, liver or kidney cancer. CDR3s include the opening cysteine and the closing phenylalanine or tryptophan. The D gene is left open where the match is weak. Clone size, where shown, is once, few, many, or a class for clones that have expanded.

d_gene	v_gene	j_gene	abundance	CDR3aa	CDR3nt
TRBD2	TRBV19	TRBJ2-1	NA	CASSIWGGSPYNEQFF	TGTGCCAGTAGTATTTGGGGCGGGAGTCCCTACAATGAGCAGTTCTTC
NA	TRBV5-4	TRBJ2-2	NA	CASSLLTGELFF	TGTGCCAGCAGCTTGCTCACCGGGGAGCTGTTTTTT
TRBD2	TRBV5-1	TRBJ2-3	NA	CASSLGLADGTDTQYF	TGCGCCAGCAGCTTGGGACTAGCGGATGGCACAGATACGCAGTATTTT
NA	TRBV18	TRBJ1-1	NA	CASSLTGGTEAFF	TGTGCCAGCTCACTTACGGGCGGCACTGAAGCTTTCTTT
NA	TRBV7-6	TRBJ1-3	NA	CASSLHRGVRNTIYF	TGTGCCAGCAGCTTACATCGAGGGGTCCGAAACACCATATATTTT
NA	TRBV19	TRBJ1-5	NA	CASSIAGTKGQPQHF	TGTGCCAGTAGTATAGCAGGAACGAAGGGTCAGCCCCAGCATTTT
NA	TRBV15	TRBJ1-4	NA	CATSRKGTTNEKLFF	TGTGCCACCAGCAGAAAGGGGACAACCAATGAAAAACTGTTTTTT
TRBD2	TRBV27	TRBJ2-1	once	CASKLAGGHNEQFF	TGTGCCAGCAAACTAGCGGGGGGGCATAATGAGCAGTTCTTC
NA	TRBV4-1	TRBJ2-7	NA	CASSQDGLLYEQYF	TGCGCCAGCAGCCAAGACGGGCTGCTCTACGAGCAGTACTTC
TRBD1	TRBV27	TRBJ2-7	NA	CASRSLQGARYEQYF	TGTGCCAGCAGATCCTTACAGGGGGCTCGATACGAGCAGTACTTC
NA	TRBV28	TRBJ2-1	NA	CATSSGLSGQQFF	TGTGCCACCAGTTCGGGGCTTAGCGGCCAGCAGTTCTTC
NA	TRBV7-9	TRBJ1-2	NA	CASSYPSGPVGGYTF	TGTGCCAGCAGCTATCCCTCGGGACCGGTAGGCGGCTACACCTTC